The T cell receptor beta chain under discussion was sequenced for a study of spatial heterogeneity in lung cancer. Study overall: Detection consistently yielded more beta chains than alpha chains.

This clonotype showed up many times. This beta chain was picked up by a library intended for alpha chains and is off target, so its count carries little meaning. Sample time point: sample taken at primary tumor resection. Sequencing was performed on whole RNA extracted from tumor and nontumor lung tissue, or from frozen PBMC, and the material was left unsorted. TCRdb analysed the 5' RACE reads with MiXCR anew, one entry per CDR3 protein. Of 9,500 to 12,000 distinct CDR3 sequences in the sample, about 6.3% are singletons; the top ten hold under 30%. This CDR3 is built from 13 residues. Trimming left V 3 bases short and J 4 bases short, with 10 bases between. CDR1 KGHSH and CDR2 LQKENI come from the germline V gene.

This material consisted of PBMCs, taken at surgery. V is TRBV18 and J is TRBJ2-7, with D hard to call. The source of this sequence is a male donor with early-stage non-small cell lung cancer. CDR3: CASSPTRVYEQYF. CDR3 in DNA: TGTGCCAGCTCACCGACCCGGGTATACGAGCAGTACTTC.